The clone carrying this T cell receptor (beta chain) showed up just once. This CDR3 spans 15 amino acids. Germline CDR1 reads MNHEY; CDR2 reads SMNVEV (reference sequence). Trimming cost V 6 bases and J 3 bases; bases outside gene matches: 7. These data are taken from a study of blood T cell repertoires in COVID-19. Across the study: The analysed material was cDNA or gDNA that came from T cells, B-cell-depleted T cells, or PBMCs.

Some clones are missing from TCRdb's copy, which holds only in-frame ones; the method was immunoSEQ multiplex PCR. Of 200,000 to 250,000 clones in the sample, 80% to 85% are singletons; the top ten hold 3.4%. The V and J genes are TRBV27 and TRBJ1-4; TRBD1 matches at 7 bases. This clonotype was sampled from a woman aged 18-29 years with acute or convalescent COVID-19. Sequences were obtained from peripheral blood. CDR3 in amino acids: CASRLRGAANEKLFF. In DNA, the CDR3 is TGTGCCAGCAGACTCAGGGGGGCAGCTAATGAAAAACTGTTTTTT.